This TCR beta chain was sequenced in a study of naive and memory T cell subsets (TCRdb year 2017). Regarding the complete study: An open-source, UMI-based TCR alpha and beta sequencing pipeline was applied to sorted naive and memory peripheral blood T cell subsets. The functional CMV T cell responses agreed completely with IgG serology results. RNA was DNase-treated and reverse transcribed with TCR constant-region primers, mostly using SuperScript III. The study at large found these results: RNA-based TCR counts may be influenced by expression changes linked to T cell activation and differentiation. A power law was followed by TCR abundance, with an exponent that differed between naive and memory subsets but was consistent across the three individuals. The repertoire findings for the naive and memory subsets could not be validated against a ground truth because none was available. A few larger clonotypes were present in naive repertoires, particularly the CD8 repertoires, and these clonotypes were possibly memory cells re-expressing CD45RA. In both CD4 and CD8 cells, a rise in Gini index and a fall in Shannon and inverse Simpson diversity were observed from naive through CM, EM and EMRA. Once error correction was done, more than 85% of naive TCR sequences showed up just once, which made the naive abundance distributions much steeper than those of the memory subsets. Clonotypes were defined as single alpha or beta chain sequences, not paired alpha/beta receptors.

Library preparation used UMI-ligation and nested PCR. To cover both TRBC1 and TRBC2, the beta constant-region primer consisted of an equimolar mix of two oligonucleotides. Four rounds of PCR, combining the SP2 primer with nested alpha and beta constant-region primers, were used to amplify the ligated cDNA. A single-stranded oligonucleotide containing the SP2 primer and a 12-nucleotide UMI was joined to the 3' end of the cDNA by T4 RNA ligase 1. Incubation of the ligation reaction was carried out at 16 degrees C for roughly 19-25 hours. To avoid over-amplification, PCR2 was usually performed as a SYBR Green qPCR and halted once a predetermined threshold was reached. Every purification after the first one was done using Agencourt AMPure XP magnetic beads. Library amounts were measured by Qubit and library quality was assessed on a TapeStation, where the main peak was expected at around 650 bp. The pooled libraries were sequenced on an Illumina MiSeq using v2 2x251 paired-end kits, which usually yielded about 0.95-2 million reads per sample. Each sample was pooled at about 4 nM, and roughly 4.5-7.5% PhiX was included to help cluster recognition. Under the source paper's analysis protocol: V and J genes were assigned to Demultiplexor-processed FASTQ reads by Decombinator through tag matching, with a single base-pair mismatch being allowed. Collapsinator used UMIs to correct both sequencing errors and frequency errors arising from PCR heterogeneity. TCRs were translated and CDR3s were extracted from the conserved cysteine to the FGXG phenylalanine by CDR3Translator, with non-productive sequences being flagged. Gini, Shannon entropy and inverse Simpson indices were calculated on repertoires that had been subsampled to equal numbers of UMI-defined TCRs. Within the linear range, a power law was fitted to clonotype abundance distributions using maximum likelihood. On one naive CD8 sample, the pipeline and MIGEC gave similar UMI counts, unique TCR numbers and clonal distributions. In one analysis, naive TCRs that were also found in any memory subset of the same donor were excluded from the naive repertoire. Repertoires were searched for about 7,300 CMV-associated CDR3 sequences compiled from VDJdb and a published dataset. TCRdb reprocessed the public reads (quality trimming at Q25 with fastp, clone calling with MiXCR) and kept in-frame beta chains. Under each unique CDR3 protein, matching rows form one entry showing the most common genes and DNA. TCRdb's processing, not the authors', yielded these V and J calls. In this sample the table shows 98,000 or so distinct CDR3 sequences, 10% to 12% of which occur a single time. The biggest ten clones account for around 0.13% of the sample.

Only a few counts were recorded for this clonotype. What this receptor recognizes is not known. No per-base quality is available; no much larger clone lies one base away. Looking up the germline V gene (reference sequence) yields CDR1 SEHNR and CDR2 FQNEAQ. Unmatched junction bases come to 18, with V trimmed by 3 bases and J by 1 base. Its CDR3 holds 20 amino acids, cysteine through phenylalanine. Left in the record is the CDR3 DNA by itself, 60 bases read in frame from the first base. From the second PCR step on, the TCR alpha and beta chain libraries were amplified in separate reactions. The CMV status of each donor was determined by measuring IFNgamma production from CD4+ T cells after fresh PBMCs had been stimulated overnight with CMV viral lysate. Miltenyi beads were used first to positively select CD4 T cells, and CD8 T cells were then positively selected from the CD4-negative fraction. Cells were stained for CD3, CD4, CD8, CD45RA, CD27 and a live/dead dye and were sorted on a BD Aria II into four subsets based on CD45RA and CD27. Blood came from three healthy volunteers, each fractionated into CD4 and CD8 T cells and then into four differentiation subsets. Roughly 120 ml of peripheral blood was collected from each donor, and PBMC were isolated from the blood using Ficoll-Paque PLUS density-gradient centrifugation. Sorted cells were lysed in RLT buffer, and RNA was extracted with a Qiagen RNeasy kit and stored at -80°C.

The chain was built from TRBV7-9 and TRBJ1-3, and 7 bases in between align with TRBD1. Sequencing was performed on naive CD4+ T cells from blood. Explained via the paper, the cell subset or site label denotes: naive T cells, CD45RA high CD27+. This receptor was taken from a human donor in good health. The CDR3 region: CASSLLLELGQDSSGNTIYF. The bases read TGTGCCAGCAGCTTGCTCCTAGAACTCGGACAGGACAGTTCTGGAAACACCATATATTTT.